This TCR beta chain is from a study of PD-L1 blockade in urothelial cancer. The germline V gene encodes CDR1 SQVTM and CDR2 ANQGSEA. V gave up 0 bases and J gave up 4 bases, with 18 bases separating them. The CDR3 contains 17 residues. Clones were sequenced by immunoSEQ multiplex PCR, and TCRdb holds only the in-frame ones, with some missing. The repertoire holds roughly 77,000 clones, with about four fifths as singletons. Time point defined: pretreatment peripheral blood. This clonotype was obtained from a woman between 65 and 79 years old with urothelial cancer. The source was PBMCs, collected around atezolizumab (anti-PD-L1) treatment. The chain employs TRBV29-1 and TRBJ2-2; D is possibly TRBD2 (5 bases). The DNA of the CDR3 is TGCAGCGTTGAAGATATCCCCCTGGGAGTGACCACCGGGGAGCTGTTTTTT. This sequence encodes CSVEDIPLGVTTGELFF.